This T cell receptor beta chain was captured by sequencing in a study of blood T cells in healthy people across ages. Study results and limitations: Age advanced and TCR beta diversity per million T cells fell, roughly linearly.

As concerns this clonotype: Its antigen is unidentified.

The CDR3 extends over 13 amino acids. Per the germline V gene, CDR1 is SQVTM and CDR2 is ANQGSEA. V was cut by 7 bases and J by 6 bases, with 16 bases left in between. The use of a sample-barcoded 5' primer and a J-beta primer mix characterized a second PCR of roughly 6 to 11 cycles. TCRdb re-derived calls from the 5' RACE reads in MiXCR, one entry per CDR3 protein. In the table there are about 580,000 distinct CDR3 sequences, roughly 43% of which are singletons. Healthy Caucasian individuals from Russia aged roughly 6 to 90 served as donors. Samples each yielded at least 5.5 micrograms of total RNA. The sample was blood. The chain carries TRBV29-1 and TRBJ2-1, with a tentative D call TRBD2 (5 bases). The clonotype was recovered from a man aged 80 or over in good health. The CDR3 sequence is CSGSHRLANEQFF. CDR3 sequence (DNA): TGCAGCGGTTCCCATAGGCTAGCCAATGAGCAGTTCTTC.